This passage covers 2 T cell receptor beta chains from one sample sequenced in a study of radiation and T cells in renal cell carcinoma. Time point specified: blood 2 weeks post-SBRT. Treatment in this sample: 15 Gy SBRT to primary tumor, nephrectomy 4 weeks later. Sequencing used immunoSEQ multiplex PCR; TCRdb keeps in-frame clones, though not all of them. The table records about 150,000 clones, 87% of them present only once. The sample was blood, taken from a patient whose treatment included radiotherapy and nephrectomy. These receptors originate from a woman aged 50 to 65 with renal cell carcinoma.

The chain carries TRBV6-5 and TRBJ2-5; D gene unclear. The germline V gene encodes CDR1 MNHEY and CDR2 SVGAGI. The CDR3 runs to 11 residues. Deletions cut 6 bases from V and 2 bases from J, with 4 bases between. The CDR3 is CASSRQETQYF. The CDR3 nucleotides are TGTGCCAGCAGCCGTCAAGAGACCCAGTACTTC.

This clone was seen just once. The chain employs TRBV14 and TRBJ2-2, with D perhaps TRBD1 (6 bases). Per the germline V gene, CDR1 is SGHDN and CDR2 is FVKESK. This CDR3 region has 16 residues. V was cut by 4 bases and J by 5 bases, with 17 bases left in between. CDR3 residues: CASSRVGGAKTGELFF. For the CDR3, the DNA is TGTGCCAGCAGCCGTGTTGGGGGCGCAAAGACCGGGGAGCTGTTTTTT.